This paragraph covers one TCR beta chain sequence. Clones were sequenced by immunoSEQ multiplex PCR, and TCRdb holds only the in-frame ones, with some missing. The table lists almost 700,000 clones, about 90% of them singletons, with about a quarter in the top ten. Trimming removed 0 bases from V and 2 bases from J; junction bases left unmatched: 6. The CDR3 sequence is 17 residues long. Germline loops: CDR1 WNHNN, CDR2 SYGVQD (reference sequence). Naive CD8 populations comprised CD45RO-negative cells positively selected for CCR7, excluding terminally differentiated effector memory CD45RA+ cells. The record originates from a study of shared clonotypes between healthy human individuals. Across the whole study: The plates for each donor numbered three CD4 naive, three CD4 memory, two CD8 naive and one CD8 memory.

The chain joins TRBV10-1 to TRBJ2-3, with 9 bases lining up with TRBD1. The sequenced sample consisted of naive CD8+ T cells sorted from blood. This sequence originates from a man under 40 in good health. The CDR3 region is CASSESEWDRATDTQYF. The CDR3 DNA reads TGCGCCAGCAGTGAGTCCGAATGGGACAGGGCCACAGATACGCAGTATTTT.